The rows below give T cell receptor beta chains drawn from one sample of a study of blood T cell repertoires in COVID-19. Sequencing was performed with immunoSEQ multiplex PCR; in TCRdb, only in-frame clones are kept and a portion is missing. Counted here are roughly 100,000 clones, over 75% occurring once; the ten biggest clones make up 20% to 25%. The sample comprised peripheral blood. The receptor source for this set is a man aged 65 to 79 with active or convalescent COVID-19. Each CDR3 is given with its conserved first and last residue. D genes are given only for firm matches. The listing skips clone size in some rows; elsewhere it reads once, few, many or a size class.

J	D	V	size	DNA	CDR3
TRBJ1-5	.	TRBV27	.	TGTGCCAGCAGAGAAGATCCAGGGAGGATAAATCAGCCCCAGCATTTT	CASREDPGRINQPQHF
TRBJ1-1	.	TRBV13	.	TGTGCCAGCAGCTTCGGGTTTAGTAACACTGAAGCTTTCTTT	CASSFGFSNTEAFF
TRBJ1-6	.	TRBV10-3	few	TGTGCCATCGGCGCCGGGGAGGGTTCACCCCTCCACTTT	CAIGAGEGSPLHF
TRBJ2-7	TRBD1	TRBV28	many	TGTGCCAGCAGCCCTTTGGAACAGGGGGCCTACGAGCAGTACTTC	CASSPLEQGAYEQYF
TRBJ1-6	TRBD1	TRBV7-2	.	TGTGCCAGCAGCTCCCAGGGACAGGGTAATTCACCCCTCCACTTT	CASSSQGQGNSPLHF
TRBJ2-3	.	TRBV4-2	.	TGTGCCAGCAGCCAAGACCACAGGGTTGCAGATACGCAGTATTTT	CASSQDHRVADTQYF
TRBJ1-3	TRBD1	TRBV6-6	.	TGTGCCAGCAGTTTCCAAGACAGGGGGCTAGGAAACACCATATATTTT	CASSFQDRGLGNTIYF
TRBJ1-6	.	TRBV21-1	once	TGTGCCAGCAGCAAAGAAGGCACCGCGGTGGATTCACCCCTCCACTTT	CASSKEGTAVDSPLHF
TRBJ1-1	.	TRBV7-9	.	TGTGCCAGCAGCTTAGGTATCGGGGACACTGAAGCTTTCTTT	CASSLGIGDTEAFF
TRBJ2-4	.	TRBV2	.	TGTGCCAGCAGTGAAGCTAGGACCGGGCCAGGGGACATTCAGTACTTC	CASSEARTGPGDIQYF
TRBJ1-6	TRBD1	TRBV2	few	TGTGCCACCTACCGGGACAGGGATTCACCCCTCCACTTT	CATYRDRDSPLHF
TRBJ2-7	TRBD1	TRBV2	few	TGTGCCAGCAGTGCGTGGGGACAGTCTTCCGACGAGCAGTACTTC	CASSAWGQSSDEQYF
TRBJ1-1	.	TRBV5-5	.	TGTGCCAGCAGCTCTGAACGGTACACTGAAGCTTTCTTT	CASSSERYTEAFF
TRBJ2-7	.	TRBV5-1	few	TGCGCCAGCAGCTTGGAGCCCCTCTACGAGCAGTACTTC	CASSLEPLYEQYF
TRBJ1-1	.	TRBV9	.	TGTGCCAGCAGCGTAGTCAGTCGAGGTGGGACTGAAGCTTTCTTT	CASSVVSRGGTEAFF
TRBJ1-2	.	TRBV6-5	.	TGTGCCAGCAGTTACTCGGGGAGGGGAGGCTATGGCTACACCTTC	CASSYSGRGGYGYTF
TRBJ1-4	.	TRBV5-4	.	TGTGCCAGCAGTCCCGGACAGACCACAAATGAAAAACTGTTTTTT	CASSPGQTTNEKLFF
TRBJ2-3	TRBD2	TRBV18	.	TGTGCCAGCTCGGTCTTTGCGGGGGGGCGAAGCACAGATACGCAGTATTTT	CASSVFAGGRSTDTQYF
TRBJ2-3	TRBD2	TRBV7-2	few	TGTGCCAGCAGCTTAGTATCTAGCGGGCTTAGCACAGATACGCAGTATTTT	CASSLVSSGLSTDTQYF
TRBJ1-4	.	TRBV30	few	TGTGCCTGGAGTGGCCTTCCCCGCGAGAAACTGTTTTTT	CAWSGLPREKLFF